This entry describes one T cell receptor (beta chain). This clonotype was seen at least ten times. What antigen it recognizes has not been identified. Base-call qualities are not available, and no considerably larger clone is one nucleotide away. The library was produced with RT-PCR. The listed sequencing device is Illumina HiSeq 2500. Through fastp at Q25 and MiXCR, TCRdb rebuilt clones from the public reads, retaining in-frame beta chains. CDR3 protein sequences are deduplicated, and each keeps its most common genes and DNA. Recorded for this sample are 550,000 to 800,000 distinct CDR3 sequences; 15% to 18% of them occurred a single time. The top ten hold around a tenth of the sample. These data come from a study of response to subunit inactivated influenza vaccine (dated by TCRdb to the late 2010s). Broadly, across the study: To follow how T cells responded to a trivalent subunit inactivated influenza vaccine, the researchers relied on deep quantitative profiling of the T cell receptor repertoire. Findings and caveats that apply to the study as a whole: According to the authors, only a limited number of new T cells may be recruited by each seasonal influenza vaccination.

Its CDR3 holds 12 amino acids, cysteine through phenylalanine. Only the CDR3 DNA stays, 36 bases, in frame from base 1. CDR1 and CDR2, looked up from the germline V gene (reference sequence), are DFQATT and SNEGSKA. V lost 7 bases and J lost 2 bases, and the count of bases not matched to a germline gene is 4. The specimen was PBMCs from blood, collected approximately 12 days after vaccination. This receptor was identified in a man between 45 and 60 years old who received an inactivated influenza vaccine. Donor details come from another sample of the same person, matched by shared clones. The chain joins TRBV20-1 to TRBJ1-2; the central 7 bases match TRBD1. The sequenced DNA: TGCAGTGGGGGACAGATAAACTATGGCTACACCTTC. This translates into CSGGQINYGYTF.